Described below is a single T cell receptor (beta chain) sequence and its context. This CDR3 comprises 14 residues. V was pared by 7 bases and J by 0 bases, with 4 bases of the junction left unmatched. Germline lookup yields CDR1 MNHEY and CDR2 SVGAGI. The entry originates in a study of blood T cell repertoires in COVID-19. Study context: Whether acute or convalescent, the COVID-19 samples came from the United States, Italy and Spain. T cells, B-cell-depleted T cells, or PBMCs supplied cDNA or gDNA.

How the authors handled the data: Estimation of nucleated cell counts relied on the amplification of reference gene primers. The table came from immunoSEQ multiplex PCR; TCRdb's copy has only in-frame clones and leaves some out. D and trimming were read from the DNA, whereas the V and J calls and clone size are those reported in that table. In the table there are about 120,000 clones, roughly 83% of which are singletons. The chain links TRBV6-5 to TRBJ2-3, with TRBD2 matching 7 bases. This TCR derives from a man aged 30 to 39 with acute or convalescent COVID-19. Specimen: peripheral blood. The CDR3 loop reads CASKRGGSTDTQYF. CDR3 nucleotides: TGTGCCAGCAAACGGGGAGGGAGCACAGATACGCAGTATTTT.